This entry concerns a single T cell receptor beta chain. The method was immunoSEQ multiplex PCR; TCRdb's version includes in-frame clones alone and lacks a portion of them. This table has about 250,000 clones, roughly nine tenths appearing once. The data originate from a study of blood T cell repertoires in COVID-19. On the study more broadly: PBMCs, B-cell-depleted T cells, or T cells provided the cDNA or gDNA that made up the material.

Germline lookup yields CDR1 SGHNT and CDR2 YYREEE (reference sequence). V lost 4 bases and J lost 0, with 8 bases in between. This CDR3 has 13 amino acids. This chain links TRBV5-4 with TRBJ2-7; no clear D. This clonotype was obtained from a woman aged 40 to 50 who had recovered from COVID-19. Sequenced sample: peripheral blood. The CDR3 loop is CASSLPDSYEQYF. Here the CDR3 DNA reads TGTGCCAGCAGCCTGCCAGACTCCTACGAGCAGTACTTC.